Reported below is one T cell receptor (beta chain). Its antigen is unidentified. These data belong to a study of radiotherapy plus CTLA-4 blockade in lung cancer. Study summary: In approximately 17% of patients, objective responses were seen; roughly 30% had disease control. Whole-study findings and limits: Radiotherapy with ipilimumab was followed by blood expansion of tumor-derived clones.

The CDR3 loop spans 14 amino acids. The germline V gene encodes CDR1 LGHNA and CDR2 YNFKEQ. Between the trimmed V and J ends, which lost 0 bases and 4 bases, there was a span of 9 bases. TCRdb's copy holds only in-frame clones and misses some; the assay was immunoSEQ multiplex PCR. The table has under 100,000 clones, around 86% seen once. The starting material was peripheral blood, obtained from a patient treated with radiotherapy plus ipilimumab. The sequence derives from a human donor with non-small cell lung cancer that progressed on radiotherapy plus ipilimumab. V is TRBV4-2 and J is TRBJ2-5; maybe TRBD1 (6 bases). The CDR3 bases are TGTGCCAGCAGCCAAGACCGAGGGGGAGAGACCCAGTACTTC. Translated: CASSQDRGGETQYF.